This TCR beta chain was profiled in a study of T cell responses to AZD1222 COVID-19 vaccine. Profiled with immunoSEQ multiplex PCR; TCRdb holds only in-frame clones, not every one. Here the sample spans under 140,000 clones, about nine tenths being singletons. Trimming cost V 6 bases and J 2 bases; bases outside gene matches: 6. Looked up from germline, CDR1 is WNHNN and CDR2 is SYGVQD (reference sequence). This CDR3 has 16 amino acids. The sequence was obtained from an adult who received the AZD1222 COVID-19 vaccine. V and J are TRBV10-1 and TRBJ2-3; the match to TRBD2 covers 12 bases. Material: peripheral blood, obtained 28 days after the second AZD1222 dose. CDR3 loop: CASSDPSGGDTDTQYF. The CDR3 DNA reads TGCGCCAGCAGCGACCCTAGCGGGGGGGACACAGATACGCAGTATTTT.